A single sample is the source of the 29 T cell receptor beta chains below, sequenced in a study of PD-L1 blockade in urothelial cancer. Time point denoted: peripheral blood 6 weeks after treatment start. Sequencing was performed with immunoSEQ multiplex PCR; in TCRdb, only in-frame clones are kept and a portion is missing. The sample records roughly 42,000 clones, under 95% being singletons. The sample in question was PBMCs, obtained around atezolizumab (anti-PD-L1) treatment. Receptor source: a man aged 70 or older with urothelial cancer.

The J gene is TRBJ2-7, the V gene TRBV9; 9 bases are shared with TRBD2. V was clipped by 0 bases and J by 5 bases; unmatched bases: 6. The germline V gene has CDR1 SGDLS and CDR2 YYNGEE. The CDR3 is made up of 15 amino acids. The CDR3: CASSVGSSGSHEQYF. The CDR3 nucleotides are TGTGCCAGCAGCGTAGGAAGTAGCGGGAGCCACGAGCAGTACTTC.

This clone was picked up a small number of times. The chain recombines TRBV27 with TRBJ1-5; D is unclear. The CDR3 length is 16 residues. The germline V and J ends were trimmed by 2 bases and 1 base, with 12 bases remaining between them. Per the germline V gene, CDR1 is MNHEY and CDR2 is SMNVEV (reference sequence). CDR3 in DNA: TGTGCCAGCAGTTTAAAGGCCCCGGGGAGCAATCAGCCCCAGCATTTT. Translating it yields CASSLKAPGSNQPQHF.

The gene calls are TRBV18 and TRBJ2-7; 8 bases map to TRBD1. J was trimmed by 5 bases and V by 2 bases; bases with no gene match: 2. CDR3 length: 13 residues. Germline V CDR1 and CDR2: KGHSH, LQKENI. The CDR3 here is CASSPGQGNEQYF. The CDR3 nucleotides are TGTGCCAGCTCACCAGGACAGGGTAACGAGCAGTACTTC.

This chain joins TRBV28 and TRBJ1-2; TRBD1 might be the D (5 bases). This CDR3 has 15 amino acids. V was trimmed by 4 bases and J by 8 bases, leaving 20 bases between them. Germline assignment: CDR1 MDHEN and CDR2 SYDVKM. The CDR3 bases are TGTGCCAGCAGTTACGCCGGGGGGAATAGTAAAGGCTACACCTTC. This sequence encodes CASSYAGGNSKGYTF.

The CDR3 reads CASSLRDSYNEQFF. In DNA form, the CDR3 reads TGTGCCAGCAGTCTACGGGACAGCTACAATGAGCAGTTCTTC. V and J are TRBV6-4 and TRBJ2-1; the match to TRBD1 covers 7 bases. The CDR3 runs 14 residues. The ends lost 5 bases at V and 3 bases at J; junction bases unmatched: 4. The germline V gene encodes CDR1 MRHNA and CDR2 SNTAGT.

The chain carries TRBV29-1 and TRBJ2-3; TRBD2 is a possible D gene (5 bases). The CDR3 is 12 amino acids. Germline V lookup: CDR1 SQVTM, CDR2 ANQGSEA. The V gene lost 4 bases and the J gene lost 3 bases, with 8 bases spanning the gap. The CDR3 bases are TGCAGCGTTGGGAGGCAAACAGATACGCAGTATTTT. Encoded protein: CSVGRQTDTQYF.

V is TRBV6-1 and J is TRBJ1-2; 9 bases agree with TRBD1. The germline gives CDR1 MNHNS, CDR2 SASEGT. The CDR3 has 14 residues. V trimming: 4 bases; J trimming: 2 bases; junction bases outside the gene matches: 2. The CDR3 sequence: CASSVGQGNYGYTF. CDR3 bases: TGTGCCAGCAGTGTGGGACAGGGAAACTATGGCTACACCTTC.

CDR3 sequence: CASSLVQKNTEAFF. CDR3 coding DNA: TGTGCCAGCAGCTTGGTCCAGAAAAACACTGAAGCTTTCTTT. V and J are TRBV5-5 and TRBJ1-1; the D is unclear. The CDR3 spans 14 residues. CDR1 SGHKS and CDR2 YYEKEE come from the germline V gene (reference sequence). Trimming took off 0 bases at V and 2 bases at J, with 8 bases between the two ends.

This clone has a single count. CDR3 sequence reads: CASSQVGTGNQPQHF. CDR3 in DNA: TGTGCCAGCAGTCAAGTCGGGACAGGGAATCAGCCCCAGCATTTT. The genes are TRBV28 and TRBJ1-5, with 9 bases aligning to TRBD1. V lost 5 bases, J lost 4 bases, and 6 bases stayed unmatched. The V gene's germline CDR1 is MDHEN and CDR2 SYDVKM. The CDR3 totals 15 residues.

This chain links TRBV6-1 with TRBJ2-7, with 13 positions matching TRBD2. Looked up from germline, CDR1 is MNHNS and CDR2 is SASEGT. The CDR3 covers 15 residues. V dropped 3 bases and J dropped 5; count of bases not matched to a gene: 4. This CDR3 reads CASSERTSGRHEQYF. The CDR3 DNA follows: TGTGCCAGCAGTGAGAGGACTAGCGGGAGACACGAGCAGTACTTC.

The genes are TRBV27 and TRBJ2-1; no clear D gene. Trimming removed 4 bases at V and 0 bases at J, with 7 bases between. The CDR3 spans 14 residues. Germline V gene data show CDR1 as MNHEY and CDR2 as SMNVEV (reference sequence). The CDR3 spells CASSSPSSYNEQFF. The CDR3 DNA sequence: TGTGCCAGCAGTTCCCCCAGCTCCTACAATGAGCAGTTCTTC.

This sequence joins TRBV11-2 and TRBJ2-5, with D possibly being TRBD1 (7 bases). Trimming cost V 5 bases and J 6 bases, with 19 bases left between them. Germline CDR1 is SGHAT and CDR2 is FQNNGV. CDR3 size: 15 residues. The CDR3 is CASSLPGRGVQTQYF. DNA for the CDR3: TGTGCCAGCAGCCTCCCGGGCAGGGGGGTCCAGACCCAGTACTTC.

The gene calls are TRBV9 and TRBJ2-3, with 7 nucleotides matching TRBD1. CDR1 is SGDLS, CDR2 YYNGEE, per germline. J gave up 2 bases and V 4 bases, and 7 bases lay outside the gene matches. The CDR3 has 15 amino acids. The chain's CDR3 is CASSLTGSLTDTQYF. The DNA of the CDR3 is TGTGCCAGCAGCCTGACAGGGTCCCTCACAGATACGCAGTATTTT.

In regard to this clone: Relative to the germline gene, one junction end is altered; a read error may explain this. The chain couples TRBV15 to TRBJ2-1; 8 bases line up with TRBD1. There are 13 residues in the CDR3. From germline, CDR1 is LNHNV and CDR2 YYDKDF (reference sequence). The CDR3 loop reads CATGRGRYNEQFF. CDR3 coding DNA: TGTGCCACCGGCAGGGGGCGCTACAATGAGCAGTTCTTC. Looking up the rest from reference TRBV15 and TRBJ2-1 gives the full variable domain: DAMVIQNPRYQVTQFGKPVTLSCSQTLNHNVMYWYQQKSSQAPKLLFHYYDKDFNNEADTPDNFQSRRPNTSFCFLDIRSPGLGDTAMYLCATGRGRYNEQFFGPGTRLTVL.

The chain combines TRBV2 with TRBJ2-2; 14 bases line up with TRBD2. J was trimmed by 5 bases and V by 7 bases; bases with no gene match: 9. The CDR3 loop spans 17 amino acids. Germline V gives CDR1 SNHLY, CDR2 FYNNEI. The CDR3 DNA follows: TGTGCCAGCAACCCGGGACTAGCGGGAGTAAGAACCGGGGAGCTGTTTTTT. This codes for CASNPGLAGVRTGELFF.

CDR3 sequence reads: CASSSPGSLYTQYF. DNA of the CDR3: TGCGCCAGCAGCTCGCCCGGGAGTTTGTATACGCAGTATTTT. V usage is TRBV5-1 and J usage is TRBJ2-3, with a tentative D call TRBD2 (6 bases). The CDR3 consists of 14 residues. CDR1 is SGHRS, CDR2 YFSETQ, per germline. The V gene lost 3 bases and the J gene lost 7 bases, with 15 bases spanning the gap.

V gene TRBV28 combines with J gene TRBJ2-2; D is ambiguous. The CDR3 loop spans 13 amino acids. The V end was cut by 3 bases, the J end by 5 bases, with 7 bases between. Germline CDR1 and CDR2: MDHEN and SYDVKM. The CDR3 DNA is TGTGCCAGCAGTTTCCCCGTTACCGGGGAGCTGTTTTTT. Its translation: CASSFPVTGELFF.

The chain combines TRBV5-1 with TRBJ1-2; tentative D call: TRBD1 (5 bases). Trimming left V 4 bases short and J 3 bases short, with 10 bases between. The CDR3 has 13 residues. The germline CDR1 and CDR2 sequences are SGHRS and YFSETQ. CDR3 loop: CASSPLTDYGYTF. Here the CDR3 DNA reads TGCGCCAGCAGCCCCTTGACAGACTATGGCTACACCTTC.

This clone was recorded a few times. The chain uses TRBV2 and TRBJ2-7; 7 nucleotides align to TRBD1. V shed 6 bases, J shed 1 base, and the junction held 3 bases outside the gene matches. Germline loops: CDR1 SNHLY, CDR2 FYNNEI. This CDR3 comprises 13 residues. This CDR3 reads CASRQGDSYEQYF. The CDR3 DNA is TGTGCCAGCAGGCAGGGGGATTCCTACGAGCAGTACTTC. Full variable domain (outside the CDR3, taken from reference TRBV2 and TRBJ2-7): EPEVTQTPSHQVTQMGQEVILRCVPISNHLYFYWYRQILGQKVEFLVSFYNNEISEKSEIFDDQFSVERPDGSNFTLKIRSTKLEDSAMYFCASRQGDSYEQYFGPGTRLTVT.

This sequence joins TRBV6-6 and TRBJ1-4; D unresolved. Germline CDR1 and CDR2: MNHNY and SVGAGI (reference sequence). Trimming pared 4 bases from V and 3 bases from J, leaving 6 bases between. The CDR3 consists of 13 residues. The CDR3 DNA follows: TGTGCCAGCAGTTTATTAGCTAATGAAAAACTGTTTTTT. Translation: CASSLLANEKLFF.

The gene calls are TRBV21-1 and TRBJ2-3; the table's D call, TRBD2, was not checked against the DNA. TRBV21-1 is assigned pseudogene status. The CDR3 runs to 16 residues. The CDR3 coding sequence is TGTGCCAGCAGCGAACAAAGCGGGACCCCCACAGATACGCAGTATTTT. It yields the protein CASSEQSGTPTDTQYF.

The chain joins TRBV18 to TRBJ2-3; D gene ambiguous. CDR1 and CDR2 from the germline V gene are KGHSH and LQKENI. V lost 6 bases and J 2 bases, leaving 6 bases between the germline ends. This CDR3 is built from 12 residues. The CDR3 sequence is CASSSNTDTQYF. The CDR3 DNA follows: TGTGCCAGCTCTTCTAACACAGATACGCAGTATTTT.

The rearrangement links TRBV5-4 to TRBJ1-2; 7 bases are shared with TRBD1. Trimming at V came to 3 bases and at J to 4 bases, leaving 3 bases not matched to a gene. The CDR3 loop spans 13 amino acids. Germline V gene sequence: CDR1 SGHNT, CDR2 YYREEE (reference sequence). The chain's CDR3 is CASSSTGAYGYTF. In nucleotides, the CDR3 is TGTGCCAGCAGCTCTACAGGGGCCTATGGCTACACCTTC.

The J gene is TRBJ2-7, the V gene TRBV6-6; TRBD1 matches 9 bases. Germline V gene sequence: CDR1 MNHNY, CDR2 SVGAGI (reference sequence). V was clipped by 6 bases and J by 3 bases; unmatched bases: 9. The CDR3 is made up of 15 amino acids. The CDR3 region is CASSFRTGDSYEQYF. In DNA form, the CDR3 reads TGTGCCAGCAGCTTTAGGACAGGGGACAGCTACGAGCAGTACTTC.

The chain recombines TRBV15 with TRBJ2-1; the D is unclear. Germline values: CDR1 LNHNV, CDR2 YYDKDF (reference sequence). V lost 5 bases, J lost 4 bases, and 9 bases lay in between. The CDR3 spans 13 residues. CDR3 protein: CATSVLRYNEQFF. The CDR3 DNA reads as TGTGCCACCAGCGTCCTTCGGTACAATGAGCAGTTCTTC.

V is TRBV18 and J is TRBJ2-3, with 11 bases that match TRBD2. CDR1 is KGHSH, CDR2 LQKENI, per germline. V lost 6 bases, J lost 2 bases, and 7 bases stayed unmatched. This CDR3 has 16 amino acids. CDR3 nucleotide sequence: TGTGCCAGCTCTCCCGGGACTAGCGGTTTCACAGATACGCAGTATTTT. This sequence encodes CASSPGTSGFTDTQYF.

The rearrangement uses TRBV6-1 and TRBJ2-4, with D possibly matching TRBD1 (5 bases). This CDR3 region has 16 residues. V was shortened by 4 bases and J by 1 base, with 14 bases between the two germline ends. CDR1 is MNHNS and CDR2 is SASEGT in the germline V gene. The CDR3 spells CASSGRWAGAKNIQYF. In DNA, the CDR3 is TGTGCCAGCAGTGGGCGATGGGCAGGGGCCAAAAACATTCAGTACTTC.

The chain is built from TRBV12-2 and TRBJ1-3; the table's D gene call, TRBD1, was not cross checked with the DNA. TRBV12-2 is a pseudogene locus. This CDR3 region has 16 residues. CDR3 protein: CASRLESPAGINTIYF. For the CDR3, the DNA is TGTGCAAGTCGCTTAGAATCCCCCGCAGGGATTAACACCATATATTTT.

The J gene is TRBJ2-3, the V gene TRBV11-2; D perhaps matches TRBD2 (5 bases). The CDR3 has 17 residues. Deletions cut 3 bases from V and 2 bases from J, with 18 bases between. Germline assignment: CDR1 SGHAT and CDR2 FQNNGV. The CDR3 loop reads CASSFSAASGDTDTQYF. In nucleotides, the CDR3 is TGTGCCAGCAGCTTCTCAGCGGCCTCAGGAGACACAGATACGCAGTATTTT.